This paragraph covers one T cell receptor (beta chain) sequence. The entry originates in a study of T cell responses to AZD1222 COVID-19 vaccine. Study in general: Second-dose timings of about 4 or about 12 weeks were pooled.

Assay used: immunoSEQ multiplex PCR; TCRdb lists only in-frame clones, some missing. Of tens of thousands of clones in the sample, 80% to 90% are singletons; the top ten hold less than 25%. This material consisted of peripheral blood, taken on day 0 of AZD1222 vaccination. This TCR was sampled from an adult in good health.

The CDR3, as DNA: TGTGCCAGCTCACGACTAGGGGTGACCTACGAGCAGTACTTC. This gives the protein CASSRLGVTYEQYF. V gene TRBV18 combines with J gene TRBJ2-7; D perhaps matches TRBD2 (6 bases). The CDR3 spans 14 residues. Germline values: CDR1 KGHSH, CDR2 LQKENI. V gave up 4 bases and J gave up 2 bases, with 12 bases separating them.